This entry lists 13 T cell receptor beta chains sequenced from one sample in a study of blood T cell repertoires in COVID-19. Profiling relied on immunoSEQ multiplex PCR, and the TCRdb table lists in-frame clones only, not all of them. This table holds 300,000 or so clones, roughly 91% found once. Sequenced: PBMCs or T cells enriched from blood (not recorded which). These receptors originate from a woman between 45 and 60 years old who had been exposed to COVID-19.

This clone appeared once. The chain uses TRBV5-6 and TRBJ1-5, with D hard to call. V dropped 2 bases and J dropped 4 bases, with 13 bases sitting between them. This CDR3 is built from 15 residues. Germline V gene lookup returns CDR1 SGHDT and CDR2 YYEEEE. The CDR3 is CASSFFNVRNQPQHF. The CDR3 DNA reads as TGTGCCAGCAGCTTTTTTAACGTCAGAAATCAGCCCCAGCATTTT.

J is TRBJ2-7 and V is TRBV19; a possible D gene is TRBD1 (5 bases). V was trimmed by 8 bases and J by 4 bases, leaving 9 bases between them. The length of the CDR3 is 11 residues. CDR1 LNHDA and CDR2 SQIVND come from the germline V gene (reference sequence). CDR3 in DNA: TGTGCCAGTTCCAGGGAATACGAGCAGTACTTC. Amino acid sequence: CASSREYEQYF.

V is TRBV15 and J is TRBJ1-4, with unresolved D. CDR1 and CDR2 (germline): LNHNV, YYDKDF (reference sequence). The ends were cut back, 1 base at V and 0 bases at J, with 6 bases in the middle. The length of the CDR3 is 15 residues. The CDR3 region is CATSRVGATNEKLFF. The CDR3 DNA sequence: TGTGCCACCAGCAGAGTAGGAGCAACTAATGAAAAACTGTTTTTT.

The chain carries TRBV29-1 and TRBJ2-1; maybe TRBD1 (5 bases). The V end lost 3 bases, the J end lost 6 bases, and 12 bases lay between the germline ends. CDR3 size: 13 residues. The V gene's germline CDR1 is SQVTM and CDR2 ANQGSEA. The DNA for the CDR3 is TGCAGCGTTGAGTTGGTCAGGGTCAATGAGCAGTTCTTC. Encoded protein: CSVELVRVNEQFF.

This chain links TRBV28 with TRBJ1-2; no reliable D call. The germline gives CDR1 MDHEN, CDR2 SYDVKM. The CDR3 consists of 18 residues. Trimming cost V 5 bases and J 7 bases, with 29 bases left between them. CDR3 region: CASSRAWGRRSPLGGYTF. The CDR3 DNA sequence: TGTGCCAGCAGTAGGGCCTGGGGAAGGAGGTCCCCATTGGGTGGCTACACCTTC.

The chain carries TRBV2 and TRBJ1-1, with D possibly TRBD1 on 6 matching bases. The V gene lost 6 bases and the J gene lost 8 bases, with 19 bases spanning the gap. The germline V gene has CDR1 SNHLY and CDR2 FYNNEI. The CDR3 contains 14 residues. The DNA of the CDR3 is TGTGCCAGCAGCCTCAGGGACAAGGTCCCGGAAGCTTTCTTT. It translates to CASSLRDKVPEAFF. The variable domain in full, with the rest retrieved from reference TRBV2 and TRBJ1-1, is EPEVTQTPSHQVTQMGQEVILRCVPISNHLYFYWYRQILGQKVEFLVSFYNNEISEKSEIFDDQFSVERPDGSNFTLKIRSTKLEDSAMYFCASSLRDKVPEAFFGQGTRLTVV.

A single count supports this clone. The rearrangement joins TRBV7-2 to TRBJ2-7; tentative D call: TRBD2 (5 bases). V shed 1 base and J shed 2 bases, with 9 bases lying between them. Germline CDR1 reads SGHTA; CDR2 reads FQGNSA. CDR3 length equals 14 residues. CDR3 sequence reads: CASSLVHGTYEQYF. The CDR3 DNA reads as TGTGCCAGCAGCTTAGTACACGGGACCTACGAGCAGTACTTC.

V gene TRBV5-1 combines with J gene TRBJ2-1, with D perhaps matching TRBD2 (5 bases). This CDR3 is 15 amino acids long. CDR1 and CDR2 (germline): SGHRS, YFSETQ. V was shortened by 4 bases and J by 3 bases, with 14 bases between the two germline ends. The CDR3 coding sequence is TGCGCCAGCAGCCTGGACTCCCCCATCTACAATGAGCAGTTCTTC. It encodes CASSLDSPIYNEQFF.

The chain combines TRBV5-1 with TRBJ2-7; the D gene is possibly TRBD1 (6 bases). The CDR3 is made up of 14 amino acids. The germline CDR1 and CDR2 sequences are SGHRS and YFSETQ. Trimming removed 0 bases at V and 7 bases at J, with 14 bases between. The CDR3: CASSLGASTGEQYF. CDR3 nucleotide sequence: TGCGCCAGCAGCTTGGGAGCCTCCACAGGGGAGCAGTACTTC.

The chain carries TRBV20-1 and TRBJ2-1, with D maybe TRBD1 (5 bases). Between the trimmed V and J ends, which lost 3 bases and 3 bases, there was a span of 15 bases. This CDR3 region has 15 residues. In germline, CDR1 is DFQATT, CDR2 SNEGSKA (reference sequence). CDR3: CSASTQQDLYNEQFF. CDR3 DNA sequence: TGCAGTGCTAGTACTCAACAGGACCTCTACAATGAGCAGTTCTTC.

The gene calls are TRBV7-2 and TRBJ2-7; weak D call: TRBD2 (6 bases). Germline CDR1 is SGHTA and CDR2 is FQGNSA. The ends were cut back, 5 bases at V and 2 bases at J, with 13 bases in the middle. The CDR3 runs to 14 residues. CDR3 nucleotides: TGTGCCAGCAGCCGTTCGGGGGACGCCTACGAGCAGTACTTC. As protein: CASSRSGDAYEQYF.

This clone was detected only once. V is TRBV13 and J is TRBJ2-3; TRBD1 agrees at 7 bases. The CDR3 has 17 amino acids. V lost 4 bases and J lost 5; bases outside the gene matches: 15. Germline V gene sequence: CDR1 PRHDT, CDR2 FYEKMQ (reference sequence). The CDR3, as DNA: TGTGCCAGCAGCTCCCCGGGTTTTGAGGGGGCTTTAGATACGCAGTATTTT. Amino acids: CASSSPGFEGALDTQYF.

This clone was counted a single time. Compared with germline, one end of the junction differs, possibly owing to a read error. The same CDR3 can be traced to other DNA sequences in this sample. V and J are TRBV7-6 and TRBJ2-7, with D perhaps matching TRBD2 (6 bases). From germline, CDR1 is SGHVS and CDR2 FNYEAQ. The CDR3 extends over 15 amino acids. The CDR3 DNA sequence: TGTGCCAGTAGCTTGGCGGGACTTACGACCTACGAGCAGTACTTC. Translation: CASSLAGLTTYEQYF.